This is a list of T cell receptor beta chains from one sample in a study of T cells in Graves' hyperthyroidism and ophthalmopathy. TCRdb analysed the multiplex PCR reads with MiXCR anew, one entry per CDR3 protein. The sample has under 350,000 distinct CDR3 sequences, roughly 13% seen once. The sample consisted of blood. These receptors originate from a woman between 40 and 50 years old with Graves' ophthalmopathy. The conserved cysteine and the conserved F or W are not part of the CDR3 here.

CDR3aa: SARVEPGTSGRATDTQY
v_gene: TRBV20-1
j_gene: TRBJ2-3

CDR3aa: ASSQDGTDVYEQY
v_gene: TRBV14
j_gene: TRBJ2-7

CDR3aa: SASRLAGRGNEQF
v_gene: TRBV20-1
j_gene: TRBJ2-1

CDR3aa: ASSRRDRRNTEAF
v_gene: TRBV5-6
j_gene: TRBJ1-1

CDR3aa: ASSLDRDPSLLNTEAF
v_gene: TRBV12-3/TRBV12-4
j_gene: TRBJ1-1

CDR3aa: ASSLGGGFPREQF
v_gene: TRBV28
j_gene: TRBJ2-1

CDR3aa: SARFSGRASYNEQF
v_gene: TRBV20-1
j_gene: TRBJ2-1

CDR3aa: SARVNPGLVLSNEQF
v_gene: TRBV20-1
j_gene: TRBJ2-1

CDR3aa: ATSDSGGTTEAF
v_gene: TRBV24-1
j_gene: TRBJ1-1

CDR3aa: ASSPPVGGYTEAF
v_gene: TRBV18
j_gene: TRBJ1-1

CDR3aa: ASSETGVYSPLH
v_gene: TRBV10-2
j_gene: TRBJ1-6

CDR3aa: ASSLLAGSLSHEQF
v_gene: TRBV28
j_gene: TRBJ2-1

CDR3aa: SAKGTDSTDTQY
v_gene: TRBV20-1
j_gene: TRBJ2-3

CDR3aa: ASSSRLEQGAGQPQH
v_gene: TRBV27
j_gene: TRBJ1-5

CDR3aa: SAEGQGYGYT
v_gene: TRBV20-1
j_gene: TRBJ1-2

CDR3aa: ASSTDTGASNQPQH
v_gene: TRBV12-3/TRBV12-4
j_gene: TRBJ1-5

CDR3aa: ASSPGQGRTYEQY
v_gene: TRBV7-2
j_gene: TRBJ2-7

CDR3aa: ASSVGHNYGTDTQY
v_gene: TRBV2
j_gene: TRBJ2-3

CDR3aa: ASSHTQVTEAF
v_gene: TRBV4-3
j_gene: TRBJ1-1

CDR3aa: ASTTDRVNTEAF
v_gene: TRBV6-1
j_gene: TRBJ1-1

CDR3aa: ASSLRQPSYGYT
v_gene: TRBV6-1
j_gene: TRBJ1-2

CDR3aa: ASSLAPGVGEKLF
v_gene: TRBV7-9
j_gene: TRBJ1-4